This T cell receptor beta chain was recorded in a study of T cells in Graves' hyperthyroidism and ophthalmopathy. Per the germline V gene, CDR1 is SEHNR and CDR2 is FQNEAQ (reference sequence). The CDR3 covers 16 residues. V trimming: 5 bases; J trimming: 3 bases; junction bases outside the gene matches: 6. From RNA transcripts, TCR beta CDR3 regions were amplified. HTBI primers were the set used in a first-round RT-PCR of the TCR CDR3. A single record per CDR3 protein comes from TCRdb applying MiXCR to the multiplex PCR reads. The data hold roughly 380,000 distinct CDR3 sequences, with 11% to 15% observed a single time. Absent ophthalmopathy progression within 18 months defined stable Graves' hyperthyroidism. Recently diagnosed hyperthyroidism of less than 2 months' duration affected patients aged 18 to 65. Thyroid ultrasound, orbital computed tomography, clinical symptoms, and serum thyroxine and TRAb underpinned diagnoses. The PBMCs had their origin in less than 13 ml of fresh peripheral blood.

In its sample, this clonotype was seen many times. The sequencing sample was made of blood. The V and J genes are TRBV7-9 and TRBJ2-2, with 10 bases aligning to TRBD1. This receptor was identified in a woman in her sixties with Graves' hyperthyroidism. The CDR3 nucleotides are TGTGCCAGCAGCCCGCGACAGGGGGCGGACACCGGGGAGCTGTTTTTT. Translation gives CASSPRQGADTGELFF.